These T cell receptor beta chains were read from a single sample in a study of blood T cells in healthy people across ages. TCRdb re-called the 5' RACE reads through MiXCR, storing one row per CDR3 protein. The table has about 1.5 million distinct CDR3 sequences, 42% seen once; the top ten hold around 4%. Sequenced material: blood. These receptors all come from a woman younger than 30 in good health. Each CDR3 is given with its conserved first and last residue. The order of the fields is clone size, V gene, J gene, D gene, CDR3 DNA, CDR3 protein. D genes are given only for firm matches. Expanded clones are given a class, and other clones once, few, many or no size at all.

size: many; V: TRBV11-2; J: TRBJ2-3; D: TRBD2; DNA: TGTGCCAGCAGCCCCTGGACTAGCGGGAGTAGGGATACGCAGTATTTT; CDR3: CASSPWTSGSRDTQYF
size: .; V: TRBV20-1; J: TRBJ1-4; D: .; DNA: TGCAGTGCTAGAGATCGTGGAGGGGGTAATGAAAAACTGTTTTTT; CDR3: CSARDRGGGNEKLFF
size: .; V: TRBV7-2; J: TRBJ2-7; D: .; DNA: TGTGCCAGCAGCTTAGAGAACAGGGCGGCCACCTACGAGCAGTACTTC; CDR3: CASSLENRAATYEQYF
size: .; V: TRBV6-5; J: TRBJ2-1; D: TRBD1; DNA: TGTGCCAGCAGTTACTCGGTACAGGGGACACACAAACAGGAAAGAAACAATGAGCAGTTCTTC; CDR3: CASSYSVQGTHKQERNNEQFF
size: .; V: TRBV29-1; J: TRBJ1-1; D: .; DNA: TGCAGCGTCGGCAGGGTCCTGACGAACACTGAAGCTTTCTTT; CDR3: CSVGRVLTNTEAFF
size: .; V: TRBV4-3; J: TRBJ2-2; D: TRBD1; DNA: TGCGCCAGCAGCCAAGATGGAATCCGGGACAGGTACACCGGGGAGCTGTTTTTT; CDR3: CASSQDGIRDRYTGELFF
size: .; V: TRBV29-1; J: TRBJ2-7; D: .; DNA: TGCAGCGTTACAACCGGGGAGGACGAGCAGTACTTC; CDR3: CSVTTGEDEQYF
size: .; V: TRBV4-1; J: TRBJ2-7; D: .; DNA: TGCGCCAGCAGCCAAGATAAGGCGGGCTTTTCGTACGAGCAGTACTTC; CDR3: CASSQDKAGFSYEQYF
size: .; V: TRBV9; J: TRBJ2-1; D: TRBD1; DNA: TGTGCCAGCAGCGAGGGGGCAGTGTCATACAATGAGCAGTTCTTC; CDR3: CASSEGAVSYNEQFF
size: few; V: TRBV24-1; J: TRBJ2-1; D: TRBD2; DNA: TGTGCCACCAATAAGCGGGGGAGCAATGAGCAGTTCTTC; CDR3: CATNKRGSNEQFF
size: .; V: TRBV10-1; J: TRBJ1-1; D: .; DNA: TGCGCCAGCAGTGAAAGGGGAGGGGGGGGAAACACTGAAACTTTCTTT; CDR3: CASSERGGGGNTETFF
size: .; V: TRBV9; J: TRBJ2-1; D: TRBD2; DNA: TGTGCCAGCAGCGTATTGGGGACTAGCGCGTCCGCCTACAATGAGCAGTTCTTC; CDR3: CASSVLGTSASAYNEQFF
size: few; V: TRBV5-1; J: TRBJ2-1; D: TRBD2; DNA: TGCGCCAGCAGCTTAGGAGCGGGAGTTTCCCACAATGAGCAGTTCTTC; CDR3: CASSLGAGVSHNEQFF
size: .; V: TRBV6-5; J: TRBJ2-2; D: TRBD1; DNA: TGTGCCAGCAGGCCCGGGACAGGGTCAACCGGGGAGCTGTTTTTT; CDR3: CASRPGTGSTGELFF
size: .; V: TRBV7-2; J: TRBJ2-7; D: TRBD1; DNA: TGTGCCAGCAGCTTAGGGACAGGGTATGGGGAAATCCTTTACGAGCAGTACTTC; CDR3: CASSLGTGYGEILYEQYF
size: few; V: TRBV12-3/TRBV12-4; J: TRBJ1-1; D: .; DNA: TGTGCCAGCAGCACCTACAGGGACGGCGCTGAAGCTTTCTTT; CDR3: CASSTYRDGAEAFF
size: .; V: TRBV29-1; J: TRBJ1-1; D: .; DNA: TGCAGCGTTGAGGGTGCAGGGGCCCTCACTGAAGCTTTCTTT; CDR3: CSVEGAGALTEAFF
size: few; V: TRBV2; J: TRBJ2-5; D: TRBD2; DNA: TGTGCCAGCAGTGAATATAGCGGGGCGCCCCAAGAGACCCAGTACTTC; CDR3: CASSEYSGAPQETQYF
size: .; V: TRBV5-4; J: TRBJ2-1; D: .; DNA: TGTGCCAGCAGAACCCCGGCCTACAATGAGCAGTTCTTC; CDR3: CASRTPAYNEQFF
size: .; V: TRBV7-9; J: TRBJ1-5; D: TRBD1; DNA: TGTGCCAGCAGCTCCTACCGGGACAGGGGACCTCAGCAGCCCCAGCATTTT; CDR3: CASSSYRDRGPQQPQHF
size: .; V: TRBV12-5; J: TRBJ2-6; D: .; DNA: TGTGCTAGTGGCTTCATCGTAGGTCGGGTTTACTCTGGGGCCAACGTCCTGACTTTC; CDR3: CASGFIVGRVYSGANVLTF
size: .; V: TRBV7-6; J: TRBJ2-2; D: .; DNA: TGTGCCAGCAGCCCACGACTGACTCTCACCGGGGAGCTGTTTTTT; CDR3: CASSPRLTLTGELFF
size: few; V: TRBV28; J: TRBJ2-7; D: .; DNA: TGTGCCAGCAGTGGAGCGGTTTTCTCCTACGAGCAGTACTTC; CDR3: CASSGAVFSYEQYF
size: few; V: TRBV27; J: TRBJ2-7; D: .; DNA: TGTGCCAGCAGTTTATATTTGGAACCCTACGAGCAGTACTTC; CDR3: CASSLYLEPYEQYF
size: .; V: TRBV29-1; J: TRBJ2-1; D: TRBD1; DNA: TGCAGCGTTGCCGACAGGGGGATGCACAATGAGCAGTTCTTC; CDR3: CSVADRGMHNEQFF
size: .; V: TRBV14; J: TRBJ1-1; D: .; DNA: TGTGCCAGCAGCCAAGAAGCAGATATGAACACTGAAGCTTTCTTT; CDR3: CASSQEADMNTEAFF
size: .; V: TRBV15; J: TRBJ2-4; D: .; DNA: TGTGCCACCAGCAGAGATCGATCAACCCTAGCCAAAAACATTCAGTACTTC; CDR3: CATSRDRSTLAKNIQYF
size: .; V: TRBV20-1; J: TRBJ1-4; D: TRBD1; DNA: TGCAGTGCTTGGGACAGGGGAGGTGAAAAACTGTTTTTT; CDR3: CSAWDRGGEKLFF
size: few; V: TRBV4-1; J: TRBJ2-3; D: TRBD1; DNA: TGCGCCAGCAGCCAAGAAGGGAGACAGGGTACGCAGTATTTT; CDR3: CASSQEGRQGTQYF
size: .; V: TRBV21-1; J: TRBJ1-5; D: .; DNA: TGTGCCAGCAGCAAAGAACAGGGGGATGGCAATCAGCCCCAGCATTTT; CDR3: CASSKEQGDGNQPQHF
size: .; V: TRBV5-5; J: TRBJ2-7; D: TRBD1; DNA: TGTGCCAGCAGCTGGACCGGGACAGAATTCGTCGAGCAGTACTTC; CDR3: CASSWTGTEFVEQYF
size: .; V: TRBV28; J: TRBJ2-7; D: .; DNA: TGTGCCAGCAGTTTTCGACTGAAGGACGAGCAGTACTTC; CDR3: CASSFRLKDEQYF
size: few; V: TRBV20-1; J: TRBJ2-7; D: .; DNA: TGCAGTGCTAGACCGGACTGGTCCTACGAGCAGTACTTC; CDR3: CSARPDWSYEQYF
size: few; V: TRBV18; J: TRBJ2-1; D: .; DNA: TGTGCCAGCTCACCACTTCGAGACCCCCAGTTCTTC; CDR3: CASSPLRDPQFF
size: .; V: TRBV27; J: TRBJ2-5; D: .; DNA: TGTGCCAGCAGTCCTTCGACGTGGTACCAAGAGACCCAGTACTTC; CDR3: CASSPSTWYQETQYF
size: .; V: TRBV9; J: TRBJ2-7; D: .; DNA: TGTGCCAGCAGCGTAGACGGCGGAGCGCCCTACGAGCAGTACTTC; CDR3: CASSVDGGAPYEQYF
size: few; V: TRBV20-1; J: TRBJ2-1; D: TRBD2; DNA: TGCAGTGCTAGGGGACTAGGGGTTGAGCAGTTCTTC; CDR3: CSARGLGVEQFF
size: few; V: TRBV20-1; J: TRBJ2-1; D: TRBD2; DNA: TGCAGTGCCGGGGGGATAGCGGTTGGTGAGCAGTTCTTC; CDR3: CSAGGIAVGEQFF
size: few; V: TRBV4-3; J: TRBJ2-3; D: .; DNA: TGCGCCAGCAGCCATGCCCCCCCCGGAGGGGAACCAGATACGCAGTATTTT; CDR3: CASSHAPPGGEPDTQYF
size: .; V: TRBV7-9; J: TRBJ1-4; D: TRBD1; DNA: TGTGCCAGCACCGTCCCCGGAACAGGGGTAACGGGAAAACTGTTTTTT; CDR3: CASTVPGTGVTGKLFF